This entry features one T cell receptor beta chain sequence. Its antigen is still unknown. This specimen comes from a study of cytomegalovirus exposure and HLA in healthy donors. Broader study findings: Cytomegalovirus association was listed for around 170 TCR beta chains. Most of the TCR beta V segments (in an earlier analysis) were productive either about 87% or about 30% of the time.

Primers included in the PCR were 60 Vbeta and 13 Jbeta primers. Libraries were prepared by immunoSEQ multiplex PCR; TCRdb keeps only in-frame clonotypes and omits some of them. The listing contains more than 90,000 clones. Sequences were obtained from PBMCs. The source is a man younger than 45 in good health and CMV-seronegative.

CDR3 loop: CASSETTESEPLHF. DNA of the CDR3: TGTGCCAGCAGTGAAACGACAGAATCCGAACCCCTCCACTTT. The genes are TRBV2 and TRBJ1-6; possibly TRBD1 for D (5 bases). The germline CDR1 and CDR2 sequences are SNHLY and FYNNEI. The CDR3 has 14 amino acids. V was pared by 2 bases and J by 12 bases, with 14 bases between.